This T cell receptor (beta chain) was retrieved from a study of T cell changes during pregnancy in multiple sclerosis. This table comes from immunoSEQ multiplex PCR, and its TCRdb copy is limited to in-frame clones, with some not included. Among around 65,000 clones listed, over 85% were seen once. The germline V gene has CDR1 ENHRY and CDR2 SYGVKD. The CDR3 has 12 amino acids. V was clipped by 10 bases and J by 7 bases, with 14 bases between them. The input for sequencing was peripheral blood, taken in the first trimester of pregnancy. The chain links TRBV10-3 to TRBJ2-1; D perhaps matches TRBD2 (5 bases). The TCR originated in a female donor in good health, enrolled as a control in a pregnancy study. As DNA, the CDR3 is TGTGCCACCACACCGGGGAGTAATGAGCAGTTCTTC. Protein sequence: CATTPGSNEQFF.